This T cell receptor beta chain was sequenced during a study of Ad26.COV2.S vaccination and SARS-CoV-2 variants. Comments on this clone: The antigen remains unidentified.

Points from the study as a whole: The authors reported substantial breadth in spike-specific CD8+ and CD4+ T cell responses after vaccination.

The assay was immunoSEQ multiplex PCR, and TCRdb's table has in-frame clones only and misses some. The top ten clones hold 2% to 3% of a sample with 350,000 to 500,000 clones, roughly 89% of them seen once. Treatment noted: around 19 received Ad26.COV2.S at low or high dose, single or two shots; 5 received placebo; per-sample allocation not given. Samples were taken on day 63 after the first vaccine or placebo injection. Trimming left V 7 bases short and J 7 bases short, with 20 bases between. CDR3 length equals 15 residues. Germline V gene sequence: CDR1 SNHLY, CDR2 FYNNEI. J is TRBJ1-5 and V is TRBV2; no firm D call. Sequences were derived from peripheral blood, sampled in a trial of Ad26.COV2.S vaccine versus placebo. This receptor was identified in a person aged 18-65 years who received the Ad26.COV2.S COVID-19 vaccine or a placebo. This chain's CDR3 is CASNFGGPAGQPQHF. Here the CDR3 DNA reads TGTGCCAGCAATTTTGGTGGCCCGGCTGGGCAGCCCCAGCATTTT.